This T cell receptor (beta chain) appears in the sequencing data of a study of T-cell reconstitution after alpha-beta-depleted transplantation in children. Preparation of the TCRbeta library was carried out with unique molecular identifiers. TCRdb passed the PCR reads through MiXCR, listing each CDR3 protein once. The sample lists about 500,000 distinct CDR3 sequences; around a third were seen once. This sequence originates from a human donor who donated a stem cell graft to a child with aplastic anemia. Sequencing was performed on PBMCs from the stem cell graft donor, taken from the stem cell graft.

The CDR3 loop reads CASFSTGETYGYTF. CDR3 DNA: TGTGCCAGCTTCTCGACAGGGGAGACCTATGGCTACACCTTC. V is TRBV18 and J is TRBJ1-2; 8 nucleotides agree with TRBD1. This CDR3 is built from 14 residues. Per the germline V gene, CDR1 is KGHSH and CDR2 is LQKENI. Trimming cost V 7 bases and J 4 bases; bases outside gene matches: 8.